This TCR beta chain came from a study of CD8 T cells in Susac syndrome. RNA, at about 0.5 to 1 ug, was reverse transcribed with random hexamers. TCRdb reprocessed the immunoSEQ multiplex PCR reads with MiXCR, giving one entry per CDR3 protein. The sample has roughly 89,000 distinct CDR3 sequences, approximately 96% seen once. The Susac syndrome patients fit the recently defined diagnostic criteria for definite or probable disease. This TCR came from a human donor with Susac syndrome. The sequencing sample was made of CD8+ T cells from PBMCs.

The CDR3 DNA reads TGTGCCAGCAGTGGGATGACAGGGGGCCATCAGCCCCAGCATTTT. Amino acid sequence: CASSGMTGGHQPQHF. The rearrangement joins TRBV2 to TRBJ1-5, with 10 positions matching TRBD1. Losses at the gene ends were 4 bases for V and 5 bases for J; bases not matched to a gene: 5. Germline V CDR1 and CDR2: SNHLY, FYNNEI. There are 15 residues in the CDR3.